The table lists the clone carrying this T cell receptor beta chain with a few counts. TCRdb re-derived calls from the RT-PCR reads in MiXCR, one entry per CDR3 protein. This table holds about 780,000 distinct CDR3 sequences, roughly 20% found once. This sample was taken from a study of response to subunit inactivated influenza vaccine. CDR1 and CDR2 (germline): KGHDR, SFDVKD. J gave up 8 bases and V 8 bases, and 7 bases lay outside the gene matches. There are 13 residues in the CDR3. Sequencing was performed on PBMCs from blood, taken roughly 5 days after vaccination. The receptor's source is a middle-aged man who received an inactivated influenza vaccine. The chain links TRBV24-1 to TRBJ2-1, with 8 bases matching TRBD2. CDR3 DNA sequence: TGTGCCACCATTTCCAGCGGGAGCGATGAGCAGTTCTTC. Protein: CATISSGSDEQFF.